Listed below are T cell receptor beta chains from one sample, sequenced in a study of shared clonotypes between healthy human individuals. This table comes from immunoSEQ multiplex PCR, and its TCRdb copy is limited to in-frame clones, with some not included. Here the sample spans under 2,000,000 clones, around 96% being singletons. Material for sequencing was naive CD8+ T cells sorted from blood. These receptors came from a man aged 18 to 30 in good health. Both conserved end residues are part of each CDR3. The order of the fields is CDR3 length, V gene, D gene, clone size, J gene, CDR3 protein, CDR3 DNA. A D gene is named only where the DNA matches it firmly. Clone size, where shown, is once, few, many, or a class for clones that have expanded.

>15|TRBV4-1|-|-|TRBJ2-2
CASSQRTGLPGELFF
TGCGCCAGCAGCCAAAGAACAGGGCTCCCCGGGGAGCTGTTTTTT
>16|TRBV13|TRBD2|once|TRBJ2-5
CASSLRLAGVQETQYF
TGTGCCAGCAGCTTACGGCTAGCGGGGGTCCAAGAGACCCAGTACTTC
>17|TRBV18|TRBD2|-|TRBJ2-3
CASSPSLAGGGTDTQYF
TGTGCCAGCTCACCTTCCTTAGCGGGAGGGGGCACAGATACGCAGTATTTT
>14|TRBV19|-|-|TRBJ2-7
CASSIRPGAGEQYF
TGTGCCAGTAGTATTCGCCCGGGGGCGGGAGAGCAGTACTTC
>15|TRBV4-1|-|few|TRBJ1-6
CASSLLDSSSSPLHF
TGCGCCAGCAGCCTCCTGGACTCTTCGAGTTCACCCCTCCACTTT
>10|TRBV10-2|-|-|TRBJ2-7
CASSGYEQYF
TGCGCCAGCAGCGGGTACGAGCAGTACTTC
>14|TRBV23-1|-|-|TRBJ2-3
CASSSRVWIDTQYF
TGCGCCAGCAGTAGCCGTGTGTGGATCGATACGCAGTATTTT
>16|TRBV15|-|-|TRBJ2-7
CATSRDTMGFSYEQYF
TGTGCCACCAGCAGAGATACGATGGGCTTCTCCTACGAGCAGTACTTC
>14|TRBV7-9|-|-|TRBJ1-2
CASSLGTGLFGYTF
TGTGCCAGCAGCTTAGGAACCGGGCTATTCGGCTACACCTTC
>14|TRBV6-6|-|-|TRBJ2-7
CASSYDGDGYEQYF
TGTGCCAGCAGTTATGACGGGGATGGCTACGAGCAGTACTTC
>15|TRBV5-6|TRBD1|-|TRBJ2-7
CASSFLGQGRHEQYF
TGTGCCAGCAGCTTCTTGGGACAGGGTCGACACGAGCAGTACTTC
>16|TRBV13|-|-|TRBJ2-5
CASSLGQPDGRETQYF
TGTGCCAGCAGCTTAGGCCAGCCAGACGGTAGGGAGACCCAGTACTTC
>14|TRBV28|-|-|TRBJ2-3
CASTMERYTDTQYF
TGTGCCAGCACCATGGAGCGGTACACAGATACGCAGTATTTT
>15|TRBV7-9|-|-|TRBJ1-5
CASTSVGGGNQPQHF
TGTGCCAGCACGTCGGTGGGGGGAGGCAATCAGCCCCAGCATTTT
>14|TRBV28|-|-|TRBJ1-5
CASSRGLANQPQHF
TGTGCCAGCAGTCGCGGCCTGGCTAATCAGCCCCAGCATTTT
>16|TRBV13|TRBD1|once|TRBJ2-3
CASSSPDRVRPDTQYF
TGTGCCAGCAGCTCCCCGGACAGGGTCCGCCCAGATACGCAGTATTTT
>15|TRBV19|-|-|TRBJ1-6
CATKEQTYYNSPLHF
TGTGCCACCAAAGAACAGACCTACTATAATTCACCCCTCCACTTT
>13|TRBV6-5|-|-|TRBJ1-1
CASSYSTGSEAFF
TGTGCCAGCAGTTACTCCACAGGGTCTGAAGCTTTCTTT
>14|TRBV7-9|-|-|TRBJ1-6
CASSATWGESPLHF
TGTGCCAGCAGCGCCACCTGGGGCGAATCACCCCTCCACTTT
>15|TRBV4-3|TRBD2|-|TRBJ2-7
CASSRYSGSLDEQYF
TGCGCCAGCAGTCGATATAGCGGGAGTCTTGACGAGCAGTACTTC
>16|TRBV7-8|TRBD2|-|TRBJ2-5
CASSLDREGLRETQYF
TGTGCCAGCAGCTTAGATCGGGAGGGCCTTAGGGAGACCCAGTACTTC
>13|TRBV10-1|-|-|TRBJ2-7
CASSPGYSYEQYF
TGCGCCAGCAGTCCAGGTTACTCCTACGAGCAGTACTTC
>15|TRBV5-8|TRBD1|-|TRBJ2-1
CASSSRDSLYNEQFF
TGTGCCAGCAGCTCCCGGGACAGCCTCTACAATGAGCAGTTCTTC
>16|TRBV7-8|TRBD2|-|TRBJ2-7
CASSLYKAGGPYEQYF
TGTGCCAGCAGCTTGTATAAAGCGGGGGGGCCCTACGAGCAGTACTTC
>14|TRBV7-9|-|once|TRBJ2-3
CASSPEDGTDTQYF
TGTGCCAGCAGCCCAGAGGATGGTACAGATACGCAGTATTTT
>15|TRBV10-3|-|-|TRBJ1-1
CAITSGQGLNTEAFF
-
>19|TRBV27|TRBD2|-|TRBJ2-4
CASSSVRTSGGGAKNIQYF
TGTGCCAGCAGCTCCGTTAGGACTAGCGGTGGGGGAGCCAAAAACATTCAGTACTTC
>12|TRBV7-2|-|-|TRBJ1-1
CASSKGYTEAFF
TGTGCCAGCAGTAAGGGGTACACTGAAGCTTTCTTT
>17|TRBV11-2|-|-|TRBJ2-1
CASSRGGPEAYGDEQFF
TGTGCCAGCAGCCGAGGGGGGCCGGAGGCCTACGGGGATGAGCAGTTCTTC
>13|TRBV29-1|-|-|TRBJ2-1
CSVVGGWGYEQFF
TGCAGCGTTGTGGGCGGGTGGGGCTATGAGCAGTTCTTC
>11|TRBV9|-|-|TRBJ2-7
CASGVMSPQYF
TGTGCCAGCGGCGTTATGTCCCCGCAGTACTTC
>14|TRBV7-8|-|-|TRBJ2-7
CASSLIPPGNEQYF
TGTGCCAGCAGCTTAATACCGCCCGGCAACGAGCAGTACTTC
>13|TRBV6-6|-|-|TRBJ1-2
CAILSRQDYGYTF
TGTGCCATCCTGAGTAGGCAGGATTATGGCTACACCTTC
>14|TRBV4-3|-|-|TRBJ2-7
CASSLQPHSYEQYF
TGCGCCAGCAGCCTTCAACCCCACTCCTACGAGCAGTACTTC
>14|TRBV30|TRBD1|-|TRBJ1-5
CAWSVGQGTQPQHF
TGTGCCTGGAGTGTGGGACAGGGAACGCAGCCCCAGCATTTT
>12|TRBV6-6|-|-|TRBJ2-2
CASSYSDGELFF
TGTGCCAGCAGTTATTCGGACGGGGAGCTGTTTTTT
>15|TRBV6-6|TRBD2|-|TRBJ2-7
CASSYGLAGGHEQYF
TGTGCCAGCAGTTACGGACTAGCGGGTGGGCACGAGCAGTACTTC
>17|TRBV9|TRBD2|-|TRBJ2-1
CASSVEWGGSYGNEQFF
TGTGCCAGCAGCGTAGAATGGGGGGGTTCCTACGGCAATGAGCAGTTCTTC
>12|TRBV29-1|TRBD1|-|TRBJ1-2
CSVWTGPYGYTF
TGCAGCGTGTGGACAGGGCCCTATGGCTACACCTTC
>13|TRBV7-8|TRBD1|-|TRBJ1-5
CASTQGSNQPQHF
TGTGCCAGCACACAGGGGAGCAATCAGCCCCAGCATTTT
>15|TRBV4-1|-|-|TRBJ1-1
CASSQEEGGNTEAFF
TGCGCCAGCAGCCAAGAGGAGGGCGGAAACACTGAAGCTTTCTTT
>15|TRBV4-1|-|-|TRBJ2-3
CASSQESRGTDTQYF
TGCGCCAGCAGCCAAGAATCCAGGGGAACAGATACGCAGTATTTT
>16|TRBV10-1|TRBD2|-|TRBJ2-7
CASSPGLAGGPGEQYF
TGCGCCAGCAGTCCGGGACTAGCGGGAGGGCCGGGCGAGCAGTACTTC
>15|TRBV28|-|-|TRBJ1-2
CASSFQGVSNYGYTF
TGTGCCAGCAGTTTTCAGGGAGTCTCTAACTATGGCTACACCTTC
>13|TRBV14|TRBD1|once|TRBJ1-6
CASSRQGNSPLHF
TGTGCCAGCAGCCGACAGGGAAATTCACCCCTCCACTTT
>15|TRBV27|-|-|TRBJ1-6
CASSLTGIYNSPLHF
TGTGCCAGCAGTCTGACCGGGATTTATAATTCACCCCTCCACTTT
>15|TRBV10-3|-|-|TRBJ2-2
CAISETAHWTGELFF
TGTGCCATCAGTGAGACAGCCCATTGGACCGGGGAGCTGTTTTTT
>14|TRBV13|-|-|TRBJ1-4
CASSLASPNEKLFF
TGTGCCAGCAGCTTGGCCAGCCCTAATGAAAAACTGTTTTTT
>14|TRBV27|-|-|TRBJ1-5
CASSPAQGNQPQHF
TGTGCCAGCTCTCCGGCGCAGGGCAATCAGCCCCAGCATTTT
>15|TRBV10-3|TRBD1|-|TRBJ2-1
CAISGRTGDYNEQFF
TGTGCCATCAGTGGCCGGACAGGGGACTACAATGAGCAGTTCTTC
>14|TRBV5-6|-|-|TRBJ2-7
CASSLGQFAYEQYF
TGTGCCAGCAGCTTGGGACAGTTCGCCTACGAGCAGTACTTC
>16|TRBV21-1|-|-|TRBJ2-7
CASSKHRTGSSGEQYF
TGTGCCAGCAGCAAACACCGGACAGGGTCTAGTGGGGAGCAGTACTTC
>17|TRBV11-2|TRBD2|-|TRBJ2-1
CASSLDLLGAGDNEQFF
TGTGCCAGCAGCTTAGATCTTCTGGGCGCGGGGGACAATGAGCAGTTCTTC